Described below is a single T cell receptor (beta chain) sequence and its context. The entry originates in a study of blood T cell repertoires in COVID-19. Background on the study: Specimens from acute and convalescent COVID-19 originated in the United States, Italy and Spain.

This table comes from immunoSEQ multiplex PCR, and its TCRdb copy is limited to in-frame clones, with some not included. The sample lists 95,000 to 150,000 clones, more than 75% occurring once. This receptor was obtained from a man aged 55 to 70 with acute or convalescent COVID-19. Material: peripheral blood.

This CDR3 reads CASRTTGKLANQPQHF. CDR3 bases: TGTGCCAGCAGAACGACAGGGAAGCTGGCCAATCAGCCCCAGCATTTT. The chain has TRBV6-4 and TRBJ1-5; 7 nucleotides agree with TRBD1. Per the germline V gene, CDR1 is MRHNA and CDR2 is SNTAGT. The CDR3 is made up of 16 amino acids. The V segment lost 6 bases and the J segment 3 bases; nucleotides outside the gene matches: 11.